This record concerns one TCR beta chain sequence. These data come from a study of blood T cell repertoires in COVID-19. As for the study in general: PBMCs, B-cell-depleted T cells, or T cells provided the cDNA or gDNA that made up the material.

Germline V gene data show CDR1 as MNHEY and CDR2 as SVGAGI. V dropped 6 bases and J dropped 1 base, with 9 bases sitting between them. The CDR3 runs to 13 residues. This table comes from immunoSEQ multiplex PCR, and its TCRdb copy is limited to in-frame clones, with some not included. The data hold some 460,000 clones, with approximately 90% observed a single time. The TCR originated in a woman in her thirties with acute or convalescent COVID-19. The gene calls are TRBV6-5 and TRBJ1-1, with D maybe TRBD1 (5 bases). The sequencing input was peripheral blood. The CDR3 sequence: CASSLTENTEAFF. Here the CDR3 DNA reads TGTGCCAGCAGCCTGACAGAGAACACTGAAGCTTTCTTT.